Following are 10 T cell receptor beta chains from one sample sequenced in a study of cytomegalovirus exposure and HLA in healthy donors. 13 Jbeta primers and 60 Vbeta primers were used for the PCR. The table came from immunoSEQ multiplex PCR; TCRdb's copy has only in-frame clones and leaves some out. In the table there are some 100,000 clones, roughly three quarters of which are singletons. Sequencing input: PBMCs. These TCRs come from a male donor in good health and CMV-seropositive.

The count of this clone is one. The V gene is TRBV27, the J gene TRBJ1-6; 11 bases match TRBD1. The CDR3 consists of 15 residues. Germline V CDR1 and CDR2: MNHEY, SMNVEV (reference sequence). With 4 bases clipped from V and 10 bases from J, the junction kept 6 bases outside the gene matches. The CDR3 protein is CASSSWTGGGSPLHF. The CDR3 DNA reads as TGTGCCAGCAGTTCTTGGACAGGGGGCGGGTCACCCCTCCACTTT.

J is TRBJ1-1 and V is TRBV7-9; a possible D gene is TRBD1 (6 bases). V gave up 3 bases and J gave up 5 bases, with 7 bases separating them. The V gene's germline CDR1 is SEHNR and CDR2 FQNEAQ (reference sequence). The CDR3 covers 12 residues. The CDR3 spells CASSFGQTEAFF. Written as DNA, the CDR3 is TGTGCCAGCAGCTTCGGACAGACTGAAGCTTTCTTT.

This chain uses TRBV19 with TRBJ1-2; possibly TRBD1 for D (6 bases). Germline assignment: CDR1 LNHDA and CDR2 SQIVND (reference sequence). With 7 bases removed from V and 0 bases from J, the gap between germline ends came to 12 bases. The CDR3 spans 14 residues. CDR3 region: CASTADRTNYGYTF. DNA of the CDR3: TGTGCCAGTACCGCGGACAGAACTAACTATGGCTACACCTTC.

V is TRBV6-1 and J is TRBJ1-3; D gene ambiguous. The germline gives CDR1 MNHNS, CDR2 SASEGT. The CDR3 has 10 residues. Trimming pared 6 bases from V and 7 bases from J, leaving 4 bases between. The CDR3 DNA reads TGTGCCAGCAGAACTAACACCATATATTTT. Encoded protein: CASRTNTIYF.

The CDR3 DNA is TGTGCCAGCAGCTTAGATTCAGGCGCCACCTACGAGCAGTACTTC. Translation gives CASSLDSGATYEQYF. This chain uses TRBV7-9 with TRBJ2-7; D is ambiguous. V lost 1 base, J lost 2 bases, and 12 bases lay in between. The germline gives CDR1 SEHNR, CDR2 FQNEAQ (reference sequence). The CDR3 spans 15 residues.

V usage is TRBV2 and J usage is TRBJ1-2; 9 bases map to TRBD1. The CDR3 has 15 residues. The trim removed 6 bases at V and 8 bases at J, leaving 13 bases unmatched. CDR1 is SNHLY and CDR2 is FYNNEI in the germline V gene. The DNA for the CDR3 is TGTGCCAGCAGGGGGGACAGGGTAAAAGGAGGAGGCTACACCTTC. It is translated as CASRGDRVKGGGYTF.

The chain recombines TRBV25-1 with TRBJ2-2, with D perhaps matching TRBD1 (6 bases). The germline V gene has CDR1 MGHDK and CDR2 SYGVNS. The CDR3 spans 12 residues. V shed 4 bases and J shed 6 bases, with 6 bases lying between them. CDR3 region: CASSAGAGELFF. For the CDR3, the DNA is TGTGCCAGCAGTGCAGGGGCCGGGGAGCTGTTTTTT.

This sequence joins TRBV13 and TRBJ2-7; D possibly corresponds to TRBD1 (5 bases). CDR3 size: 14 residues. Germline CDR1 reads PRHDT; CDR2 reads FYEKMQ (reference sequence). V lost 1 base and J 0 bases, leaving 7 bases between the germline ends. DNA for the CDR3: TGTGCCAGCAGCTTAGACGACAGCTCCTACGAGCAGTACTTC. Translation: CASSLDDSSYEQYF.

J is TRBJ1-5 and V is TRBV19; weak D call: TRBD1 (5 bases). The CDR3 loop spans 15 amino acids. Germline CDR1 and CDR2: LNHDA and SQIVND (reference sequence). Trimming shortened V by 6 bases and J by 6 bases, and 18 bases separated the two germline ends. In DNA, the CDR3 is TGTGCCAGTAGGGGGGGAGGAGGGGAGCTTCAGCCCCAGCATTTT. It specifies CASRGGGGELQPQHF. The variable domain in full, with the rest retrieved from reference TRBV19 and TRBJ1-5, is DGGITQSPKYLFRKEGQNVTLSCEQNLNHDAMYWYRQDPGQGLRLIYYSQIVNDFQKGDIAEGYSVSREKKESFPLTVTSAQKNPTAFYLCASRGGGGELQPQHFGDGTRLSIL.

J is TRBJ1-6 and V is TRBV6-1; 9 positions agree with TRBD1. V shed 3 bases and J 9 bases; nucleotides not matched to a gene: 3. Germline lookup yields CDR1 MNHNS and CDR2 SASEGT. The CDR3 runs 14 residues. CDR3 coding DNA: TGTGCCAGCAGTGATAGGACAGGGGCTTCACCCCTCCACTTT. Its protein product is CASSDRTGASPLHF.